Listed here are 13 T cell receptor beta chains from one sample, sequenced in a study of control samples from healthy donors and cancer patients. Sequencing was performed with immunoSEQ multiplex PCR; in TCRdb, only in-frame clones are kept and a portion is missing. This table holds some 150,000 clones, roughly 89% found once. The sample consisted of blood. The origin of the receptors is a woman in her twenties or thirties in good health.

The rearrangement uses TRBV7-2 and TRBJ2-7, with D perhaps TRBD2 (6 bases). V dropped 1 base and J dropped 2 bases, with 12 bases sitting between them. Per germline, CDR1 SGHTA and CDR2 FQGNSA. CDR3 length: 15 residues. CDR3 bases: TGTGCCAGCAGCTTAGGGGGGGTGTCTACCTACGAGCAGTACTTC. It yields the protein CASSLGGVSTYEQYF.

V gene TRBV7-3 combines with J gene TRBJ2-1, with D perhaps TRBD2 (5 bases). The CDR3 contains 14 residues. Germline assignment: CDR1 SGHTA and CDR2 FQGTGA. V lost 5 bases, J lost 4 bases, and 12 bases lay in between. Here the CDR3 DNA reads TGTGCCAGCAGCGCCGGGAATGAGTACAATGAGCAGTTCTTC. Protein sequence: CASSAGNEYNEQFF.

This chain joins TRBV6-1 and TRBJ1-2; D is perhaps TRBD1 (5 bases). Per the germline V gene, CDR1 is MNHNS and CDR2 is SASEGT. CDR3 size: 14 residues. Trimming removed 1 base from V and 4 bases from J, with 10 bases in between. CDR3 sequence (DNA): TGTGCCAGCAGTGAAGTGGTGGGGCCCTATGGCTACACCTTC. Its protein is CASSEVVGPYGYTF.

The CDR3 reads CASSLARTGGQNTEAFF. The CDR3 nucleotides are TGCGCCAGCAGCTTGGCGCGGACAGGGGGCCAGAACACTGAAGCTTTCTTT. V usage is TRBV5-1 and J usage is TRBJ1-1, with 11 bases identical to TRBD1. Germline V CDR1 and CDR2: SGHRS, YFSETQ. The CDR3 spans 17 residues. The trim removed 0 bases at V and 1 base at J, leaving 5 bases unmatched.

V and J are TRBV9 and TRBJ1-4; TRBD1 is a possible D gene (5 bases). Germline loops: CDR1 SGDLS, CDR2 YYNGEE. CDR3 length: 16 amino acids. The V end lost 0 bases, the J end lost 1 base, and 10 bases lay between the germline ends. The CDR3 region has the DNA TGTGCCAGCAGCGTAGTGGGGACGGGAACTAATGAAAAACTGTTTTTT. It yields the protein CASSVVGTGTNEKLFF.

The CDR3 DNA sequence: TGCACCAGCAGCCAAGGACTAGCGGGGGCCGTAGAGACCCAGTACTTC. This codes for CTSSQGLAGAVETQYF. The rearrangement links TRBV1 to TRBJ2-5; the DNA was not used to check the table's D call, TRBD2. TRBV1 is annotated as a pseudogene. The CDR3 has 16 amino acids.

The chain couples TRBV28 to TRBJ1-1, with 8 bases fitting TRBD1. Unmatched junction bases numbered 5, after V lost 4 bases and J lost 4 bases. The CDR3 is 14 amino acids. Looked up from germline, CDR1 is MDHEN and CDR2 is SYDVKM. The CDR3 protein is CASSSTTGATEAFF. The CDR3 nucleotides are TGTGCCAGCAGTTCGACGACAGGGGCCACTGAAGCTTTCTTT.

V gene TRBV7-6 combines with J gene TRBJ2-1, with TRBD2 matching 15 bases. The CDR3 runs to 16 residues. Germline V gene sequence: CDR1 SGHVS, CDR2 FNYEAQ. The V gene end was trimmed by 5 bases and the J gene end by 7 bases; junction bases not matched to a gene: 6. CDR3 sequence reads: CASSPRTSGRGNEQFF. The DNA for the CDR3 is TGTGCCAGCAGCCCTAGGACTAGCGGGAGGGGGAATGAGCAGTTCTTC.

The chain has TRBV7-8 and TRBJ1-6, with D possibly matching TRBD1 (5 bases). With 3 bases removed from V and 10 bases from J, the gap between germline ends came to 19 bases. The CDR3 spans 16 residues. CDR1 SGHVS and CDR2 FQNEAQ come from the germline V gene. CDR3 region: CASSLGSGMTQSPLHF. The CDR3, as DNA: TGTGCCAGCAGCTTGGGTTCAGGGATGACCCAATCACCCCTCCACTTT. The full variable domain, in which reference TRBV7-8 and TRBJ1-6 provide the parts outside the CDR3, is GAGVSQSPRYKVAKRGQDVALRCDPISGHVSLFWYQQALGQGPEFLTYFQNEAQLDKSGLPSDRFFAERPEGSVSTLKIQRTQQEDSAVYLCASSLGSGMTQSPLHFGNGTRLTVT.

Concerning this clone itself: Other DNA sequences in this specimen translate into the identical CDR3. The V gene is TRBV3-1 (or the pseudogene TRBV3-2), the J gene TRBJ2-3; D gene ambiguous. Trimming stripped 0 bases from V and 0 bases from J, with 1 base between. The CDR3 spans 13 residues. CDR1 and CDR2 (germline): LGHDT, YNNKEL (reference sequence). The CDR3 DNA reads TGTGCCAGCAGCCAAGATAGCACAGATACGCAGTATTTT. Residues: CASSQDSTDTQYF.

The chain employs TRBV3-1 (or the pseudogene TRBV3-2) and TRBJ2-5; unclear D gene. Trimming removed 1 base from V and 5 bases from J, with 5 bases in between. The CDR3 is 12 amino acids. CDR1 is LGHDT and CDR2 is YNNKEL in the germline V gene (reference sequence). The CDR3 DNA reads TGTGCCAGCAGCCAAGCGAGGGAGACCCAGTACTTC. Residues: CASSQARETQYF.

The genes are TRBV12-3 or TRBV12-4 and TRBJ1-1; D may be TRBD1 (5 bases). There are 12 residues in the CDR3. V was cut by 2 bases and J by 6 bases, with 7 bases left in between. The CDR3 here is CASSLQGPEAFF. The CDR3 DNA sequence: TGTGCCAGCAGTTTACAGGGTCCTGAAGCTTTCTTT.

The chain has TRBV9 and TRBJ1-4; TRBD1 matches at 9 bases. This CDR3 is 13 amino acids long. In germline, CDR1 is SGDLS, CDR2 YYNGEE. Trimming cost V 3 bases and J 13 bases; bases outside gene matches: 7. CDR3 amino acids: CASSAGTGSGLFF. DNA of the CDR3: TGTGCCAGCAGCGCCGGGACAGGGAGCGGACTGTTTTTT.